This passage covers 20 T cell receptor beta chains from one sample sequenced in a study of yellow fever vaccine responses in identical twins. Via MiXCR, TCRdb re-called the RT-PCR reads, giving one row per CDR3 protein. This repertoire shows 7,000 or so distinct CDR3 sequences, about 86% found once; its top ten account for 0.9% to 1.5%. Sequenced material: T cells from blood (PBMCs), unsorted or a sorted subset (not recorded which), taken before or after yellow fever vaccination (not recorded which). The source of these receptors is a young woman who received the yellow fever vaccine.

This clonotype showed up just a few times. The chain combines TRBV23-1 with TRBJ2-7; either TRBD1 or TRBD2 may supply D (5 bases each). TRBV23-1 is an open reading frame whose function is uncertain. CDR3 size: 14 residues. Trimming pared 1 base from V and 5 bases from J, leaving 12 bases between. As DNA, the CDR3 is TGCGCCAGCAGTCAATATGGGACCTCGAACGAGCAGTACTTC. Protein product: CASSQYGTSNEQYF.

This chain connects TRBV29-1 to TRBJ2-7, with D perhaps TRBD1 (6 bases). This CDR3 has 13 residues. Trimming cost V 5 bases and J 3 bases, with 14 bases left between them. The V gene's germline CDR1 is SQVTM and CDR2 ANQGSEA. Written as DNA, the CDR3 is TGCAGCGTTTCCGGGACACTCCTCTACGAGCAGTACTTC. This codes for CSVSGTLLYEQYF.

The rearrangement uses TRBV15 and TRBJ2-5; 7 bases line up with TRBD2. V lost 4 bases and J lost 1; bases outside the gene matches: 6. CDR3 length: 15 residues. Germline V gene lookup returns CDR1 LNHNV and CDR2 YYDKDF (reference sequence). The CDR3 spells CATSIRAGAQETQYF. CDR3 nucleotides: TGTGCCACCAGCATTCGTGCGGGAGCCCAAGAGACCCAGTACTTC.

This chain connects TRBV2 to TRBJ2-3, with 7 bases aligning to TRBD1. CDR3 length: 14 amino acids. In germline, CDR1 is SNHLY, CDR2 FYNNEI. V shed 7 bases, J shed 0 bases, and the junction held 4 bases outside the gene matches. CDR3 amino acids: CASKTGLSTDTQYF. CDR3 DNA: TGTGCCAGCAAGACAGGGCTAAGCACAGATACGCAGTATTTT.

The chain carries TRBV5-6 and TRBJ1-6, with D uncertain. The CDR3 has 16 amino acids. V dropped 4 bases and J dropped 5 bases, with 16 bases sitting between them. Germline V lookup: CDR1 SGHDT, CDR2 YYEEEE. The CDR3 protein is CASSPGGRLNNSPLHF. The CDR3, as DNA: TGTGCCAGCAGCCCAGGAGGACGTCTCAATAATTCACCCCTCCACTTT. The entire variable domain, with the rest obtained from reference TRBV5-6 and TRBJ1-6, is as follows: DAGVTQSPTHLIKTRGQQVTLRCSPKSGHDTVSWYQQALGQGPQFIFQYYEEEERQRGNFPDRFSGHQFPNYSSELNVNALLLGDSALYLCASSPGGRLNNSPLHFGNGTRLTVT.

This clonotype was detected only once. The V and J genes are TRBV7-9 and TRBJ2-2; no definite D call. This CDR3 has 14 residues. CDR1 is SEHNR and CDR2 is FQNEAQ in the germline V gene (reference sequence). V dropped 4 bases and J dropped 1 base, with 7 bases sitting between them. The chain's CDR3 is CASSSTRNTGELFF. The CDR3 coding sequence is TGTGCCAGCAGCTCAACACGGAACACCGGGGAGCTGTTTTTT.

This chain links TRBV20-1 with TRBJ2-7; 11 nucleotides line up with TRBD2. Looked up from germline, CDR1 is DFQATT and CDR2 is SNEGSKA (reference sequence). CDR3 size: 12 residues. The CDR3 reads CRTTSGMSEQYF. DNA of the CDR3: TGCAGGACGACTAGCGGGATGAGCGAGCAGTACTTC.

This clonotype was observed a few times. This sequence joins TRBV4-1 and TRBJ2-7; D is unresolved. With 1 base removed from V and 0 bases from J, the gap between germline ends came to 7 bases. The CDR3 runs 14 residues. In germline, CDR1 is MGHRA, CDR2 YSYEKL. CDR3 protein: CASSQAETSYEQYF. In DNA, the CDR3 is TGCGCCAGCAGCCAAGCAGAAACCTCCTACGAGCAGTACTTC.

As for this clonotype: The junction and the germline gene differ at one end; a read error may be behind it. The chain combines TRBV5-5 with TRBJ2-4; no reliable D call. Germline V lookup: CDR1 SGHKS, CDR2 YYEKEE (reference sequence). The CDR3 extends over 16 amino acids. This chain's CDR3 is CASSLDASGAKNFQYF. The CDR3 DNA sequence: TGTGCCAGCAGCTTGGATGCTAGTGGAGCCAAAAACTTTCAGTACTTC.

The genes are TRBV29-1 and TRBJ1-1; D remains ambiguous. Looked up from germline, CDR1 is SQVTM and CDR2 is ANQGSEA. The CDR3 is 11 residues long. V lost 4 bases and J 0 bases, leaving 3 bases between the germline ends. CDR3 sequence: CSVVVNTEAFF. The DNA for the CDR3 is TGCAGCGTTGTGGTGAACACTGAAGCTTTCTTT.

This chain links TRBV28 with TRBJ2-4; D is perhaps TRBD2 (5 bases). Germline assignment: CDR1 MDHEN and CDR2 SYDVKM. Trimming shortened V by 6 bases and J by 0 bases, and 12 bases separated the two germline ends. The CDR3 extends over 15 amino acids. The DNA of the CDR3 is TGTGCCAGCAGCGTTACTAGGTTAGCCAAAAACATTCAGTACTTC. This sequence encodes CASSVTRLAKNIQYF.

The V and J genes are TRBV18 and TRBJ2-7; 12 nucleotides match TRBD2. The germline V gene has CDR1 KGHSH and CDR2 LQKENI. V shed 4 bases and J 7 bases; nucleotides not matched to a gene: 5. This CDR3 spans 14 amino acids. CDR3 residues: CASSRTSGDGEQYF. For the CDR3, the DNA is TGTGCCAGCTCACGGACTAGCGGGGACGGTGAGCAGTACTTC. Variable domain in full (rest from reference TRBV18 and TRBJ2-7): NAGVMQNPRHLVRRRGQEARLRCSPMKGHSHVYWYRQLPEEGLKFMVYLQKENIIDESGMPKERFSAEFPKEGPSILRIQQVVRGDSAAYFCASSRTSGDGEQYFGPGTRLTVT.

V usage is TRBV6-5 and J usage is TRBJ2-1, with TRBD1 as a possible D gene (7 bases). V was clipped by 0 bases and J by 4 bases, with 16 bases between them. Germline assignment: CDR1 MNHEY and CDR2 SVGAGI. The CDR3 totals 17 residues. The chain's CDR3 is CASSYSGLRGVYNEQFF. CDR3 in DNA: TGTGCCAGCAGTTACTCGGGCCTCAGGGGGGTGTACAATGAGCAGTTCTTC.

This clonotype was recorded once. V usage is TRBV6-2 or TRBV6-3 and J usage is TRBJ2-7; no clear D. The V end lost 7 bases, the J end lost 6 bases, and 22 bases lay between the germline ends. Germline CDR1 and CDR2: MNHEY and SVGEGT. The CDR3 consists of 15 residues. This chain's CDR3 is CASIPAGSSGFEQYF. The CDR3 coding sequence is TGTGCCAGCATCCCAGCCGGGTCCTCAGGATTCGAGCAGTACTTC.

The V call is TRBV11-2, the J call TRBJ2-7, with TRBD1 identical over 12 bases. CDR3 length: 14 amino acids. CDR1 is SGHAT and CDR2 is FQNNGV in the germline V gene. V shed 8 bases, J shed 1 base, and the junction held 3 bases outside the gene matches. CDR3 sequence: CASGTGGKSYEQYF. Written as DNA, the CDR3 is TGTGCCAGCGGGACAGGGGGCAAATCCTACGAGCAGTACTTC.

The J gene is TRBJ2-5, the V gene TRBV7-6, with 7 bases fitting TRBD1. Trimming at V came to 1 base and at J to 5 bases, leaving 7 bases not matched to a gene. Per the germline V gene, CDR1 is SGHVS and CDR2 is FNYEAQ. CDR3 length: 15 amino acids. The CDR3 sequence is CASSLEGTASETQYF. In nucleotides, the CDR3 is TGTGCCAGCAGCTTAGAAGGGACAGCGTCGGAGACCCAGTACTTC.

The chain is built from TRBV9 and TRBJ1-6, with D unresolved. Per the germline V gene, CDR1 is SGDLS and CDR2 is YYNGEE. The CDR3 covers 12 residues. The V end was cut by 0 bases, the J end by 10 bases, with 5 bases between. DNA of the CDR3: TGTGCCAGCAGCGTAGAAGGGTCACCCCTCCACTTT. The encoded protein is CASSVEGSPLHF.

The gene calls are TRBV6-2 or TRBV6-3 and TRBJ2-3, with D possibly being TRBD2 (6 bases). CDR3 length: 17 residues. The germline V and J ends were trimmed by 0 bases and 2 bases, with 15 bases remaining between them. Looked up from germline, CDR1 is MNHEY and CDR2 is SVGEGT. In DNA, the CDR3 is TGTGCCAGCAGTTACTCGGGCGCTAGCGCTGCCACAGATACGCAGTATTTT. Amino acids: CASSYSGASAATDTQYF.

This chain joins TRBV14 and TRBJ2-1; weak D call: TRBD2 (6 bases). CDR1 and CDR2 (germline): SGHDN, FVKESK. The CDR3 runs to 17 residues. The germline V and J ends were trimmed by 0 bases and 0 bases, with 12 bases remaining between them. CDR3 in DNA: TGTGCCAGCAGCCAAGATCCAGCGGGCTACTCCTACAATGAGCAGTTCTTC. It yields the protein CASSQDPAGYSYNEQFF. Combining the CDR3 with reference TRBV14 and TRBJ2-1 gives the whole variable domain EAGVTQFPSHSVIEKGQTVTLRCDPISGHDNLYWYRRVMGKEIKFLLHFVKESKQDESGMPNNRFLAERTGGTYSTLKVQPAELEDSGVYFCASSQDPAGYSYNEQFFGPGTRLTVL.

The chain uses TRBV7-1 and TRBJ1-4; D not resolved. TRBV7-1 carries the ORF label, with uncertain function. This CDR3 spans 15 amino acids. Trimming pared 3 bases from V and 0 bases from J, leaving 8 bases between. The DNA for the CDR3 is TGTGCCAGCAGCTCTACCCCTGCAACTAATGAAAAACTGTTTTTT. As protein: CASSSTPATNEKLFF.